The 21 T cell receptor beta chains reported below all come from one sample, sequenced in a study of T cell responses to AZD1222 COVID-19 vaccine. Method: immunoSEQ multiplex PCR; TCRdb's copy keeps in-frame clones and lacks some. Here the sample spans 150,000 to 200,000 clones, about 90% being singletons. The specimen was peripheral blood, collected on day 0 of MenACWY control vaccination. Receptors originate from an adult in good health.

The chain employs TRBV18 and TRBJ1-3; D is possibly TRBD1 (6 bases). The CDR3 is 16 residues long. V was pared by 5 bases and J by 4 bases, with 18 bases between. Germline assignment: CDR1 KGHSH and CDR2 LQKENI. The CDR3 DNA is TGTGCCAGCTCATTAGTTCGGGGGCGAGAAGGAAACACCATATATTTT. This encodes CASSLVRGREGNTIYF.

V gene TRBV4-3 combines with J gene TRBJ1-2; 7 bases map to TRBD1. CDR3 length: 14 amino acids. J gave up 5 bases and V 0 bases, and 3 bases lay outside the gene matches. In germline, CDR1 is LGHNA, CDR2 YSLEER. The CDR3 sequence is CASSQDSRGYGYTF. The CDR3, as DNA: TGCGCCAGCAGCCAAGATTCCAGGGGGTATGGCTACACCTTC.

V usage is TRBV7-8 and J usage is TRBJ2-7, with D uncertain. The CDR3 has 12 residues. V lost 3 bases and J 4 bases, leaving 7 bases between the germline ends. The germline gives CDR1 SGHVS, CDR2 FQNEAQ. This CDR3 reads CASSFRGYEQYF. The CDR3 nucleotides are TGTGCCAGCAGCTTTCGCGGATACGAGCAGTACTTC.

The chain links TRBV19 to TRBJ1-5; 9 bases agree with TRBD1. The germline CDR1 and CDR2 sequences are LNHDA and SQIVND (reference sequence). J lost 9 bases, V lost 7 bases, and 13 bases had no gene match. The CDR3 spans 15 residues. CDR3 protein: CASIPISGQGGPQHF. In DNA, the CDR3 is TGTGCCAGTATCCCCATCTCGGGACAGGGAGGGCCCCAGCATTTT.

The V and J genes are TRBV9 and TRBJ2-3; 9 bases map to TRBD2. Germline assignment: CDR1 SGDLS and CDR2 YYNGEE. Trimming cost V 4 bases and J 3 bases; bases outside gene matches: 9. The CDR3 runs 16 residues. CDR3 protein: CASSNWGGGDTDTQYF. In nucleotides, the CDR3 is TGTGCCAGCAGCAACTGGGGCGGGGGGGATACAGATACGCAGTATTTT.

The chain has TRBV18 and TRBJ2-5; no reliable D call. CDR1 is KGHSH, CDR2 LQKENI, per germline. Trimming pared 0 bases from V and 2 bases from J, leaving 10 bases between. This CDR3 is 15 amino acids long. The CDR3, as DNA: TGTGCCAGCTCACCACCGGAAGGGTTTCAAGAGACCCAGTACTTC. It encodes CASSPPEGFQETQYF.

V gene TRBV28 combines with J gene TRBJ1-1; D not resolved. CDR3 size: 15 residues. Trimming left V 3 bases short and J 3 bases short, with 14 bases between. Germline loops: CDR1 MDHEN, CDR2 SYDVKM. CDR3 amino acids: CASSFGNGGHTEAFF. The CDR3 bases are TGTGCCAGCAGTTTCGGGAATGGAGGGCACACTGAAGCTTTCTTT. Together with reference TRBV28 and TRBJ1-1, the CDR3 gives the full variable domain: DVKVTQSSRYLVKRTGEKVFLECVQDMDHENMFWYRQDPGLGLRLIYFSYDVKMKEKGDIPEGYSVSREKKERFSLILESASTNQTSMYLCASSFGNGGHTEAFFGQGTRLTVV.

V gene TRBV19 combines with J gene TRBJ1-2; weak D call: TRBD1 (5 bases). This CDR3 is 13 amino acids long. Trimming shortened V by 3 bases and J by 6 bases, and 11 bases separated the two germline ends. Germline lookup yields CDR1 LNHDA and CDR2 SQIVND (reference sequence). The CDR3 is CASSIRGGNGYTF. CDR3 nucleotide sequence: TGTGCCAGTAGTATTCGGGGGGGGAATGGCTACACCTTC. The whole variable domain, remainder taken from reference TRBV19 and TRBJ1-2, is DGGITQSPKYLFRKEGQNVTLSCEQNLNHDAMYWYRQDPGQGLRLIYYSQIVNDFQKGDIAEGYSVSREKKESFPLTVTSAQKNPTAFYLCASSIRGGNGYTFGSGTRLTVV.

Here the CDR3 DNA reads TGTGCCAGCAGTTCGACAGGGGGCGGCACAGATACGCAGTATTTT. This codes for CASSSTGGGTDTQYF. The chain is built from TRBV6-5 and TRBJ2-3, with 10 positions matching TRBD1. The CDR3 loop spans 15 amino acids. Germline V gives CDR1 MNHEY, CDR2 SVGAGI. After removal of 4 bases from V and 1 base from J, the junction contained 2 bases not matched to a gene.

The chain carries TRBV7-6 and TRBJ2-2; 10 bases are a match to TRBD1. V lost 5 bases and J lost 4; bases outside the gene matches: 4. The CDR3 loop spans 15 amino acids. From germline, CDR1 is SGHVS and CDR2 FNYEAQ. The CDR3 spells CASSSRQGATGELFF. CDR3 sequence (DNA): TGTGCCAGCAGCAGCCGACAGGGGGCCACCGGGGAGCTGTTTTTT.

The gene calls are TRBV5-1 and TRBJ2-1; possibly TRBD1 for D (5 bases). The V gene lost 4 bases and the J gene lost 6 bases, with 20 bases spanning the gap. Germline V lookup: CDR1 SGHRS, CDR2 YFSETQ. This CDR3 is 16 amino acids long. CDR3 sequence reads: CASSPVGRDQGNEQFF. The CDR3 DNA reads TGCGCCAGCAGCCCCGTGGGGCGCGACCAAGGCAATGAGCAGTTCTTC.

The J gene is TRBJ1-4, the V gene TRBV6-2 or TRBV6-3, with TRBD1 matching 7 bases. The CDR3 consists of 14 residues. With V trimmed by 6 bases and J by 8 bases, 9 bases remained unmatched. CDR1 and CDR2 (germline): MNHEY, SVGEGT. CDR3 loop: CASSPAGQREKLFF. The CDR3 coding sequence is TGTGCCAGCAGCCCCGCGGGACAGCGGGAAAAACTGTTTTTT.

The V gene is TRBV19, the J gene TRBJ1-5; D unclear. V dropped 2 bases and J dropped 1 base, with 9 bases sitting between them. Germline CDR1 reads LNHDA; CDR2 reads SQIVND (reference sequence). CDR3 length: 15 residues. The CDR3 reads CASSIWQMSNQPQHF. CDR3 in DNA: TGTGCCAGTAGTATATGGCAGATGAGCAATCAGCCCCAGCATTTT.

The rearrangement uses TRBV5-1 and TRBJ1-5, with D hard to call. Germline V gene lookup returns CDR1 SGHRS and CDR2 YFSETQ. This CDR3 contains 13 residues. V was pared by 4 bases and J by 5 bases, with 10 bases between. The DNA of the CDR3 is TGCGCCAGCAGCCCCGACGGGTATCAGCCCCAGCATTTT. Its protein product is CASSPDGYQPQHF.

The chain recombines TRBV5-1 with TRBJ2-3; D tentatively fits TRBD1 or TRBD2 (5 bases each). V was shortened by 4 bases and J by 5 bases, with 20 bases between the two germline ends. This CDR3 spans 16 amino acids. Per germline, CDR1 SGHRS and CDR2 YFSETQ. The CDR3 reads CASSPRSGTQGDTQYF. CDR3 sequence (DNA): TGCGCCAGCAGCCCCCGTTCGGGGACCCAGGGAGATACGCAGTATTTT.

The V call is TRBV6-5, the J call TRBJ1-4, with 8 bases matching TRBD1. Germline V CDR1 and CDR2: MNHEY, SVGAGI. The CDR3 spans 16 residues. The V segment lost 0 bases and the J segment 2 bases; nucleotides outside the gene matches: 2. CDR3 nucleotides: TGTGCCAGCAGTTACTCCGGACAGGGCACTAATGAAAAACTGTTTTTT. Its translation is CASSYSGQGTNEKLFF.

Only one count was recorded for this clone. The chain has TRBV7-8 and TRBJ1-6; TRBD1 matches 10 bases. The germline V gene encodes CDR1 SGHVS and CDR2 FQNEAQ. V shed 5 bases, J shed 10 bases, and the junction held 5 bases outside the gene matches. The CDR3 length is 14 residues. Written as DNA, the CDR3 is TGTGCCAGCAGCGTTCGGGACAGGGGCTCACCCCTCCACTTT. Its translation is CASSVRDRGSPLHF.

J is TRBJ2-7 and V is TRBV6-5; 7 nucleotides match TRBD1. Germline CDR1 is MNHEY and CDR2 is SVGAGI. The CDR3 spans 13 residues. Trimming removed 9 bases from V and 6 bases from J; junction bases left unmatched: 11. The CDR3: CASQAGGLGEQYF. The CDR3 DNA follows: TGTGCCAGTCAGGCAGGGGGTTTGGGCGAGCAGTACTTC.

The V gene is TRBV28, the J gene TRBJ1-2; D remains unclear. CDR1 is MDHEN, CDR2 SYDVKM, per germline. V lost 11 bases and J 4 bases, leaving 14 bases between the germline ends. The CDR3 covers 12 residues. CDR3 in DNA: TGTGCCCCCCCCGAATCCCCCTATGGCTACACCTTC. Its translation: CAPPESPYGYTF.

Written as DNA, the CDR3 is TGTGCCAGCAGTAGGGAACTCAGGGGGGGCCAAGAGACCCAGTACTTC. Translation: CASSRELRGGQETQYF. The chain recombines TRBV2 with TRBJ2-5; D is tentatively TRBD1 or TRBD2 (7 bases each). Trimming took off 5 bases at V and 1 base at J, with 17 bases between the two ends. The CDR3 spans 16 residues. Germline V CDR1 and CDR2: SNHLY, FYNNEI.

This chain links TRBV5-1 with TRBJ2-7; 9 bases align to TRBD1. Trimming at V came to 4 bases and at J to 5 bases, leaving 7 bases not matched to a gene. The CDR3 is made up of 14 amino acids. Germline V gene data show CDR1 as SGHRS and CDR2 as YFSETQ. CDR3 sequence reads: CASSTGQGVHEQYF. Here the CDR3 DNA reads TGCGCCAGCAGCACGGGACAGGGAGTGCACGAGCAGTACTTC.